The T cell receptor beta chain under discussion was sequenced for a study of radiotherapy plus CTLA-4 blockade in lung cancer. Study observations and caveats: Blood saw expansion of tumor-derived TCR clones after radiotherapy plus ipilimumab. The authors reported that early blood T cell clone dynamics, with interferon-beta, best predicted response.

This CDR3 spans 14 amino acids. The trim removed 6 bases at V and 2 bases at J, leaving 2 bases unmatched. CDR1 is LNHDA, CDR2 SQIVND, per germline (reference sequence). As for this clone: Its antigen is not known.

TCRdb's table, derived via immunoSEQ multiplex PCR, lists solely in-frame clones and lacks some. Here the sample spans roughly 93,000 clones, about 81% being singletons. This sequence was found in a human donor with non-small cell lung cancer who had a partial response to radiotherapy plus ipilimumab. The V and J genes are TRBV19 and TRBJ1-5; 9 bases fit TRBD1. The specimen was peripheral blood, collected from a patient treated with radiotherapy plus ipilimumab. CDR3: CASRGDRGNQPQHF. The CDR3 DNA is TGTGCCAGTAGGGGGGACAGGGGCAATCAGCCCCAGCATTTT.